These 3 T cell receptor beta chains came from one sample sequenced in a study of CD8+CD57+ T cells in acquired aplastic anemia. TCR beta VDJ combinations and CDR3 sequences were profiled from genomic DNA. TCRdb passed the reads through MiXCR, listing each CDR3 protein once. This table has some 130,000 distinct CDR3 sequences, roughly two fifths appearing once. Input material: sorted CD4+, CD8+, or CD8+CD57+ T cells (not recorded which) from PBMCs. Every receptor here comes from a human donor in good health, serving as a control.

As to this clonotype: The conserved phenylalanine or tryptophan is not found at the CDR3 terminus, so this likely reflects a read error. This rearrangement joins TRBV3-1 to TRBJ2-3; no clear D. Looked up from germline, CDR1 is LGHDT and CDR2 is YNNKEL (reference sequence). V was pared by 3 bases and J by 0 bases, with 7 bases between. The CDR3 is 14 amino acids. In DNA form, the CDR3 reads TGTGCCAGCAGCCACTTACAGAGCACAGATACGCAGTATTCT. It translates to CASSHLQSTDTQYS.

This chain joins TRBV6-5 and TRBJ1-1; D is ambiguous. Trimming left V 0 bases short and J 0 bases short, with 8 bases between. This CDR3 spans 15 amino acids. Germline V CDR1 and CDR2: MNHEY, SVGAGI. This CDR3 reads CASSYSYGVNTEAFF. The DNA for the CDR3 is TGTGCCAGCAGTTACTCGTACGGCGTGAACACTGAAGCTTTCTTT.

This chain links TRBV2 with TRBJ2-7; TRBD1 aligns across 10 bases. Losses at the gene ends were 11 bases for V and 7 bases for J; bases not matched to a gene: 14. The CDR3 runs 14 residues. Germline V gene sequence: CDR1 SNHLY, CDR2 FYNNEI. CDR3 protein: CAGMRQGAAVEQYF. In DNA form, the CDR3 reads TGTGCCGGGATGAGACAGGGGGCCGCGGTAGAGCAGTACTTC.